The entry below gives a single T cell receptor (beta chain) sequence along with its context. Its target is not known. Within the sample, other DNA sequences also encode this same CDR3. Reverse transcribing all isolated RNA meant expressed TCRB transcripts were sequenced. TCRdb keeps only in-frame clones here, not all; method: immunoSEQ multiplex PCR. The sample gives about 640,000 clones, around 11% of which show up once; around 0.12% is in the top ten. The data were obtained in a study of beta chain features in type 1 diabetes. Overall study findings and caveats: Among patients with Type 1 diabetes, TCRB CDR3s were moderately but significantly shorter in every one of the four CD4+ subsets.

This TCR derives from a man aged 30 to 45 with type 1 diabetes. The specimen was naive CD4+ T cells from blood.

The CDR3 reads CASSSGQGYEQYF. In nucleotides, the CDR3 is TGCGCCAGCAGCTCTGGACAGGGGTACGAGCAGTACTTC. The chain links TRBV5-1 to TRBJ2-7, with TRBD1 matching over 9 bases. The ends lost 3 bases at V and 4 bases at J; junction bases unmatched: 2. The CDR3 spans 13 residues. Germline V gives CDR1 SGHRS, CDR2 YFSETQ.